The 17 T cell receptor beta chains in this list originate from one sample, sequenced in a study of T cell responses to AZD1222 COVID-19 vaccine. Assay: immunoSEQ multiplex PCR; the TCRdb copy retains only in-frame clones and omits some. This table has about 89,000 clones, 80% to 95% appearing once. The sequencing used peripheral blood, collected 28 days after the second AZD1222 dose. The receptor set was obtained from an adult who received the AZD1222 COVID-19 vaccine.

The rearrangement uses TRBV21-1 and TRBJ2-1; TRBD2 reflects the table's D call only, with no check against the DNA. TRBV21-1 is given as a pseudogene. The CDR3 runs to 15 residues. The CDR3 loop reads CATGRLADFYNEQFF. CDR3 DNA sequence: TGTGCCACCGGGCGGCTAGCGGATTTCTACAATGAGCAGTTCTTC.

The V and J genes are TRBV6-1 and TRBJ2-1; D call uncertain. The V gene lost 3 bases and the J gene lost 2 bases, with 8 bases spanning the gap. The CDR3 has 14 residues. From germline, CDR1 is MNHNS and CDR2 SASEGT. The CDR3 loop is CASSDLPTYNEQFF. The DNA of the CDR3 is TGTGCCAGCAGTGATTTACCCACCTACAATGAGCAGTTCTTC.

This chain connects TRBV25-1 to TRBJ1-4; perhaps TRBD1 as D (6 bases). CDR3 size: 15 residues. The germline V and J ends were trimmed by 5 bases and 3 bases, with 13 bases remaining between them. Germline V gene lookup returns CDR1 MGHDK and CDR2 SYGVNS. CDR3 in DNA: TGTGCCAGCAGTTCAGGGGTTCGTTCTAATGAAAAACTGTTTTTT. Its protein is CASSSGVRSNEKLFF.

The CDR3 DNA sequence: TGTGCCAGCAGCCAAGCGCTTTCACCCCTCCACTTT. This encodes CASSQALSPLHF. The rearrangement uses TRBV4-2 and TRBJ1-6; D not certain. The CDR3 is 12 residues long. V was clipped by 1 base and J by 9 bases, with 4 bases between them. Germline V lookup: CDR1 LGHNA, CDR2 YNFKEQ.

The V gene is TRBV5-1, the J gene TRBJ2-3; D ambiguous. V lost 0 bases and J 4 bases, leaving 6 bases between the germline ends. Germline CDR1 is SGHRS and CDR2 is YFSETQ. The CDR3 loop spans 13 amino acids. Written as DNA, the CDR3 is TGCGCCAGCAGCTTGGGCCAGGCAGATACGCAGTATTTT. Translation gives CASSLGQADTQYF.

V is TRBV5-4 and J is TRBJ1-2, with D hard to call. V shed 1 base and J shed 0 bases, with 13 bases lying between them. CDR3 length: 16 amino acids. The germline V gene has CDR1 SGHNT and CDR2 YYREEE (reference sequence). The CDR3 is CASSLPPTRANYGYTF. Written as DNA, the CDR3 is TGTGCCAGCAGCTTGCCACCAACCAGAGCTAACTATGGCTACACCTTC.

The chain combines TRBV10-3 with TRBJ2-7; D is uncertain. Germline CDR1 reads ENHRY; CDR2 reads SYGVKD. The CDR3 runs 13 residues. Trimming cost V 5 bases and J 0 bases, with 8 bases left between them. CDR3 in DNA: TGTGCCATCAGTTACACGAACTCCTACGAGCAGTACTTC. As protein: CAISYTNSYEQYF.

V usage is TRBV7-9 and J usage is TRBJ2-1, with D possibly matching TRBD2 (5 bases). This CDR3 has 14 residues. The V and J ends lost 3 bases and 9 bases respectively, with 15 bases between them. The V gene's germline CDR1 is SEHNR and CDR2 FQNEAQ (reference sequence). CDR3 region: CASSLSLVSSEQFF. The DNA for the CDR3 is TGTGCCAGCAGCTTGTCACTAGTTAGCAGTGAGCAGTTCTTC.

The J gene is TRBJ2-7, the V gene TRBV30, with 10 bases lining up with TRBD2. V dropped 3 bases and J dropped 0; count of bases not matched to a gene: 2. CDR1 GTSNPN and CDR2 SVGIG come from the germline V gene (reference sequence). The CDR3 is 14 amino acids. Here the CDR3 DNA reads TGTGCCTGGAGACCTAGCGGGAGCTCCTACGAGCAGTACTTC. The encoded protein is CAWRPSGSSYEQYF.

V usage is TRBV11-2 and J usage is TRBJ1-1, with D maybe TRBD1 (6 bases). This CDR3 spans 14 amino acids. The V end lost 1 base, the J end lost 8 bases, and 14 bases lay between the germline ends. Looked up from germline, CDR1 is SGHAT and CDR2 is FQNNGV. The DNA of the CDR3 is TGTGCCAGCAGCTTAGTTTCCTCGGGGGGCGAAGCTTTCTTT. This codes for CASSLVSSGGEAFF.

The chain recombines TRBV9 with TRBJ2-5; no firm D call. V was cut by 5 bases and J by 5 bases, with 16 bases left in between. The CDR3 has 14 amino acids. Germline V gene data show CDR1 as SGDLS and CDR2 as YYNGEE. CDR3 nucleotide sequence: TGTGCCAGCAGTACGCGGTCCCTCGGGGAGACCCAGTACTTC. It encodes CASSTRSLGETQYF.

V usage is TRBV30 and J usage is TRBJ2-7; the D gene is possibly TRBD2 (7 bases). The CDR3 runs 14 residues. Trimming removed 0 bases at V and 7 bases at J, with 16 bases between. CDR1 is GTSNPN, CDR2 SVGIG, per germline (reference sequence). In DNA form, the CDR3 reads TGTGCCTGGAGTGTAAGGGGGGGCTGGGGAGAGCAGTACTTC. This sequence encodes CAWSVRGGWGEQYF.

The chain has TRBV28 and TRBJ2-7; D gene ambiguous. Trimming pared 0 bases from V and 3 bases from J, leaving 6 bases between. This CDR3 comprises 13 residues. Germline V gene lookup returns CDR1 MDHEN and CDR2 SYDVKM. The CDR3 loop reads CASSLWGSYEQYF. CDR3 in DNA: TGTGCCAGCAGTTTATGGGGCAGCTACGAGCAGTACTTC. The full variable domain, in which reference TRBV28 and TRBJ2-7 provide the parts outside the CDR3, is DVKVTQSSRYLVKRTGEKVFLECVQDMDHENMFWYRQDPGLGLRLIYFSYDVKMKEKGDIPEGYSVSREKKERFSLILESASTNQTSMYLCASSLWGSYEQYFGPGTRLTVT.

The chain is built from TRBV9 and TRBJ2-3; 13 bases map to TRBD2. J was trimmed by 8 bases and V by 3 bases; bases with no gene match: 9. Germline V CDR1 and CDR2: SGDLS, YYNGEE. The CDR3 contains 16 residues. Here the CDR3 reads CASSAEGLAGEATQYF. CDR3 nucleotide sequence: TGTGCCAGCAGCGCGGAAGGACTAGCGGGAGAGGCTACGCAGTATTTT.

The chain uses TRBV19 and TRBJ1-1, with D unresolved. CDR1 LNHDA and CDR2 SQIVND come from the germline V gene (reference sequence). V was trimmed by 7 bases and J by 1 base, leaving 10 bases between them. This CDR3 is 13 amino acids long. The CDR3 loop reads CASMDRPNTEAFF. The DNA of the CDR3 is TGTGCCAGTATGGATCGGCCGAACACTGAAGCTTTCTTT.

This chain connects TRBV7-8 to TRBJ2-1; 8 bases agree with TRBD1. The CDR3 runs to 15 residues. Germline CDR1 is SGHVS and CDR2 is FQNEAQ. V gave up 5 bases and J gave up 10 bases; unmatched junction bases: 13. CDR3 coding DNA: TGTGCCAGCAGCCCCCAACAGGGGGGCGGATGGGAGCAGTTCTTC. It specifies CASSPQQGGGWEQFF. The entire variable domain, with the rest obtained from reference TRBV7-8 and TRBJ2-1, is as follows: GAGVSQSPRYKVAKRGQDVALRCDPISGHVSLFWYQQALGQGPEFLTYFQNEAQLDKSGLPSDRFFAERPEGSVSTLKIQRTQQEDSAVYLCASSPQQGGGWEQFFGPGTRLTVL.

The chain recombines TRBV30 with TRBJ1-4; D uncertain. The ends were cut back, 1 base at V and 7 bases at J, with 19 bases in the middle. This CDR3 region has 16 residues. Germline lookup yields CDR1 GTSNPN and CDR2 SVGIG (reference sequence). The CDR3 spells CAWSEFAKRSGEKLFF. The CDR3 nucleotides are TGTGCCTGGAGTGAGTTCGCGAAGAGGTCGGGTGAAAAACTGTTTTTT. Complete variable domain (other parts from reference TRBV30 and TRBJ1-4): SQTIHQWPATLVQPVGSPLSLECTVEGTSNPNLYWYRQAAGRGLQLLFYSVGIGQISSEVPQNLSASRPQDRQFILSSKKLLLSDSGFYLCAWSEFAKRSGEKLFFGSGTQLSVL.